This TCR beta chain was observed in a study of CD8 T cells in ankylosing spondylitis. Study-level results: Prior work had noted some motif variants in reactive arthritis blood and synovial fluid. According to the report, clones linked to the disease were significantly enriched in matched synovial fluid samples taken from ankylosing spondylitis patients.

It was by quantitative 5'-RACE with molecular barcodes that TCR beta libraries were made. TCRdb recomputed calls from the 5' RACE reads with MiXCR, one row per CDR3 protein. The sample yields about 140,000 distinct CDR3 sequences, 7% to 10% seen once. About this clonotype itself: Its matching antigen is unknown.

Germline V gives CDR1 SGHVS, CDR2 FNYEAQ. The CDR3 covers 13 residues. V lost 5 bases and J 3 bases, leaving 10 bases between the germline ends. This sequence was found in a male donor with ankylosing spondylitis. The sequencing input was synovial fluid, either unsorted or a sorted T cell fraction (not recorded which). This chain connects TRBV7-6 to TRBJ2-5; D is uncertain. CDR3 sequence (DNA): TGTGCCAGCAGCCCCCTCCCGAAAGAGACCCAGTACTTC. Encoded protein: CASSPLPKETQYF.